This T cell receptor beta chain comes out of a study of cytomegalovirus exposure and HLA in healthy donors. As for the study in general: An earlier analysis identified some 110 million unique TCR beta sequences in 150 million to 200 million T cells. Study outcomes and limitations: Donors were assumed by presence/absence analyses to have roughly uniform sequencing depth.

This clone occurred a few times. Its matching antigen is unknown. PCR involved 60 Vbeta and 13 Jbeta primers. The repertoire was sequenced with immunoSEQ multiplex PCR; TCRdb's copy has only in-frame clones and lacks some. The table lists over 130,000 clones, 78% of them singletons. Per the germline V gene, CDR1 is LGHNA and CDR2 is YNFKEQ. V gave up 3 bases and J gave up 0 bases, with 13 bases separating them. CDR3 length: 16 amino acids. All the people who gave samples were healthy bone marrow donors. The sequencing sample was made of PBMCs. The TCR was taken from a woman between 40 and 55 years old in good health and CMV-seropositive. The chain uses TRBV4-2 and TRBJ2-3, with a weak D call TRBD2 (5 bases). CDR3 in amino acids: CASSHSRRTSTDTQYF. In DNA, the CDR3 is TGTGCCAGCAGCCATTCCCGTCGGACTAGCACAGATACGCAGTATTTT.